This paragraph reports one TCR beta chain. The data are from a study of blood T cell repertoires in COVID-19. The repertoire was sequenced with immunoSEQ multiplex PCR; TCRdb's copy has only in-frame clones and lacks some. The table lists around 130,000 clones, 70% to 85% of them singletons. The receptor's source is a woman aged 55-70 years with acute or convalescent COVID-19. Sequenced: peripheral blood.

For the CDR3, the DNA is TGTGCCAGCAGCCGACAGGGGGTAAATTCACCCCTCCACTTT. The encoded protein is CASSRQGVNSPLHF. The gene calls are TRBV27 and TRBJ1-6, with TRBD1 matching over 9 bases. The germline gives CDR1 MNHEY, CDR2 SMNVEV (reference sequence). J was trimmed by 7 bases and V by 6 bases; bases with no gene match: 4. The CDR3 runs 14 residues.